This T cell receptor beta chain was identified during a study of blood T cell repertoires in COVID-19. The overall study: Specimens from acute and convalescent COVID-19 originated in the United States, Italy and Spain. PBMCs, B-cell-depleted T cells, or T cells were the source of the cDNA or gDNA that made up the material.

Per the authors' pipeline: Scientists estimated how many nucleated cells there were by amplifying reference gene primers. Libraries were prepared by immunoSEQ multiplex PCR; TCRdb keeps only in-frame clonotypes and omits some of them. For V, J and clone size, that table is used; D and trimming come from the DNA. There are just over 250,000 clones in the sample; less than 90% occur only once, and roughly 4% lies in the top ten. CDR1 and CDR2 (germline): SNHLY, FYNNEI. The CDR3 covers 13 residues. V dropped 7 bases and J dropped 6 bases, with 13 bases sitting between them. The sample taken for sequencing was peripheral blood. The chain uses TRBV2 and TRBJ1-5; TRBD1 is a possible D gene (5 bases). This receptor was identified in a man aged 60 to 75 who had recovered from COVID-19. Here the CDR3 reads CASTAGVPQPQHF. The CDR3 DNA is TGTGCCAGCACTGCGGGGGTGCCTCAGCCCCAGCATTTT.